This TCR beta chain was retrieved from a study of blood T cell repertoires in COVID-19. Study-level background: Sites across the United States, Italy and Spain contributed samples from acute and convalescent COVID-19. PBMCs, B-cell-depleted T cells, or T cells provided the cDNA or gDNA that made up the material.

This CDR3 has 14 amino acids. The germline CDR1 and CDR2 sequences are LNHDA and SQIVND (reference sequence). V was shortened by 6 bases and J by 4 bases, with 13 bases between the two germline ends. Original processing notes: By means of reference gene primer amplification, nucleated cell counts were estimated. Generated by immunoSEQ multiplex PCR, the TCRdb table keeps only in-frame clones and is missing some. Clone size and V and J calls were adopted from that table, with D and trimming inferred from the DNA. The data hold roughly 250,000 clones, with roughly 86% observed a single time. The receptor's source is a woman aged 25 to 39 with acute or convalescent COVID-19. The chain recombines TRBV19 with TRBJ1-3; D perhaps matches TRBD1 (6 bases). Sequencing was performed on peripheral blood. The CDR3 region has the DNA TGTGCCAGTAGCCTCGACAGGAAAGGAAACACCATATATTTT. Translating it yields CASSLDRKGNTIYF.